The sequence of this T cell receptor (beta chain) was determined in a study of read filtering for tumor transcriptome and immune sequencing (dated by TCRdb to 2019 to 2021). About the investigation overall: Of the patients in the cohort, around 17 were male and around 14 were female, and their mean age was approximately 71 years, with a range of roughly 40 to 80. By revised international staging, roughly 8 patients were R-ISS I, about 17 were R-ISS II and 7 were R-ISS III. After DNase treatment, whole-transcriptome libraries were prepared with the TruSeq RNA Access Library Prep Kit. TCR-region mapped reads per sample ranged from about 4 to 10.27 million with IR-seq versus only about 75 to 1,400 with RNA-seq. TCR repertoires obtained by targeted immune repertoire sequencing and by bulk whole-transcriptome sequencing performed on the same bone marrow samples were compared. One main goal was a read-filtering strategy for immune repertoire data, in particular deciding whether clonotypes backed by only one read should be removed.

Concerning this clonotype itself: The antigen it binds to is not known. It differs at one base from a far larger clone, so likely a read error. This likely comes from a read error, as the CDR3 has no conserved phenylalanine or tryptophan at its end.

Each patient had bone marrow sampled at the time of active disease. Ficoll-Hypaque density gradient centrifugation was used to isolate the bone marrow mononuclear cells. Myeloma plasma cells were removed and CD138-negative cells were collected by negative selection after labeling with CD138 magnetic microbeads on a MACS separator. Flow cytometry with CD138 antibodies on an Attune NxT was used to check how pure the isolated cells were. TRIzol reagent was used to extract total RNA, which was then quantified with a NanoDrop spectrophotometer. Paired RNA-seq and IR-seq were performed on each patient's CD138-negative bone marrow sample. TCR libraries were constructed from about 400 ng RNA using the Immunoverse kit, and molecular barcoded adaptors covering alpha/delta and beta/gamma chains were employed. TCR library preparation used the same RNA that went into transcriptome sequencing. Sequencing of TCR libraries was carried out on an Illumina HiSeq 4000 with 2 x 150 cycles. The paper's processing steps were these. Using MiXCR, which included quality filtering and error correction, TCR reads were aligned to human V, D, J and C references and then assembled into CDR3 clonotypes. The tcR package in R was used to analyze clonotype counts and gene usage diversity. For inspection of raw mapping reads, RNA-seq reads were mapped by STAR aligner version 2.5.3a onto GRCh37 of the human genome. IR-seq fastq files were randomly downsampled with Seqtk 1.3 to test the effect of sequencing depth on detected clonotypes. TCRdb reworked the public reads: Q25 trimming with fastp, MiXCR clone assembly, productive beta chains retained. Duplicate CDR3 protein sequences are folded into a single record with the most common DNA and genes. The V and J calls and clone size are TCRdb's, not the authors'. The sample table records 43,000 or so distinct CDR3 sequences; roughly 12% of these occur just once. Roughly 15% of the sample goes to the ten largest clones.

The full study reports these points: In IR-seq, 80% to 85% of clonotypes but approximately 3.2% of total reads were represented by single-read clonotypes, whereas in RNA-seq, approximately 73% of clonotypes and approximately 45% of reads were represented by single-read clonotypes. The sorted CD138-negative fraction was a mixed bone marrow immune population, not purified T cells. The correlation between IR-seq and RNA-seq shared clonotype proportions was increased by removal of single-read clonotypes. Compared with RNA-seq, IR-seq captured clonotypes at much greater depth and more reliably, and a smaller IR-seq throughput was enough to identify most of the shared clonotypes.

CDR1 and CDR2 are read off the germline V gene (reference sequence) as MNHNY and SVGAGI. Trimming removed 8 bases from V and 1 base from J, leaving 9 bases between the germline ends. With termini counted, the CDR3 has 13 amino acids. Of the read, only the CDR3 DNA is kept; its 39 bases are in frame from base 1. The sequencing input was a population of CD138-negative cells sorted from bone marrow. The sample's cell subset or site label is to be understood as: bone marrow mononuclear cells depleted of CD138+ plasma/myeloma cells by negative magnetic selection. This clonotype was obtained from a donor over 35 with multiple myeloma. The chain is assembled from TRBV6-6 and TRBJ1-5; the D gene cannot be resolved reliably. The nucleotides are TGTGCCAGCCGGACGGAGAGCAATCAGCCCCAGCATCTT. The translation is CASRTESNQPQHL.